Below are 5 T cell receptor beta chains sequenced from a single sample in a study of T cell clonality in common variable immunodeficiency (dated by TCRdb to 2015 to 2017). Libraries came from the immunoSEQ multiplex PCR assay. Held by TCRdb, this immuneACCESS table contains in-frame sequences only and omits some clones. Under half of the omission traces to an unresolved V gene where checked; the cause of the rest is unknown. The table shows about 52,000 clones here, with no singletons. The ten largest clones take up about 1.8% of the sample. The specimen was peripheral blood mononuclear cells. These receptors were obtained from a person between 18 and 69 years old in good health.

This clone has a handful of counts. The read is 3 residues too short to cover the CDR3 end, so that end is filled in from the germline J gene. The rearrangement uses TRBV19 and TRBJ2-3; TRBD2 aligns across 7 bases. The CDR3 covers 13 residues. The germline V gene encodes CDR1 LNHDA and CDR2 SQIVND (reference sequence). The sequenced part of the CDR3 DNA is TGTGCCAGTAGTCAGGACCCGCGGGAGACG. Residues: CASSQDPRET. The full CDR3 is CASSQDPRETQYF.

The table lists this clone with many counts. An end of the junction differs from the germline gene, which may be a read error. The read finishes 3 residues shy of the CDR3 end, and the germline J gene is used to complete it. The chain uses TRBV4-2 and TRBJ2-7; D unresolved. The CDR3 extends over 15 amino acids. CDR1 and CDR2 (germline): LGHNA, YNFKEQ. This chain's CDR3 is CASSQDITASYEQYF. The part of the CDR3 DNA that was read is TGCGCCAGCAGCCAAGATATCACAGCATCCTACGAG.

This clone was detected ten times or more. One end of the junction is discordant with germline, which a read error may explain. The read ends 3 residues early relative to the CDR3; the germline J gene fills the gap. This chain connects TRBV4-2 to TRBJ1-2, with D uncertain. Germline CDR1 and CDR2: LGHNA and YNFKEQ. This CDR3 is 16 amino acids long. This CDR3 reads CASSQDRTGSAYGYTF. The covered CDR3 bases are TGCGCCAGCAGCCAAGATCGGACTGGGAGCGCCTATGGC.

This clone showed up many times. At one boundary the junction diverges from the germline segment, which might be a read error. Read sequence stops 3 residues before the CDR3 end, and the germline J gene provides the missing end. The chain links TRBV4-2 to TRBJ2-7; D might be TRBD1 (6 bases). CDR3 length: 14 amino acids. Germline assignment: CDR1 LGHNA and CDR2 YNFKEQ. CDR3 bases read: TGCGCCAGCAGCCAAGAAAACAGGGCCCACGAG. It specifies CASSQENRAHE. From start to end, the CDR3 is CASSQENRAHEQYF.

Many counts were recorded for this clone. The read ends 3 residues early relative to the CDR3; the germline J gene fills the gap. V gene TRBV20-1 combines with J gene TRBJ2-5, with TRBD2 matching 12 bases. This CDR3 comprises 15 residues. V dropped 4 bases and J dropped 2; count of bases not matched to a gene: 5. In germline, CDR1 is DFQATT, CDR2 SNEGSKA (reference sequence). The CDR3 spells CSATGTSGLQETQYF. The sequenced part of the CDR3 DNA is TGCAGTGCTACGGGGACTAGCGGGCTGCAAGAGACC.